This T cell receptor beta chain was found in a study of a mutant IDH1 vaccine in newly diagnosed glioma. Study details: It was radiotherapy, temozolomide, or both that patients received previously, with most receiving both.

Concerning this clone itself: Its antigen is not identified.

Study results and caveats: Patients showed vaccine-induced immune responses at a rate of around 93%.

Clones were read by immunoSEQ multiplex PCR, and TCRdb kept only the in-frame ones, dropping some. The sample has around 70,000 clones; roughly 84% are singletons. Time point described: week 35, safety follow-up. Vaccine doses each comprised 300 ug of mutant IDH1 20-mer peptide, with topical imiquimod. Germline V lookup: CDR1 MDHEN, CDR2 SYDVKM. V was shortened by 11 bases and J by 2 bases, with 13 bases between the two germline ends. This CDR3 comprises 12 residues. The receptor was derived from a man aged 18-30 years with glioma. Source: PBMCs, taken from a glioma patient whose treatment included an IDH1 peptide vaccine. The rearrangement joins TRBV28 to TRBJ2-7; no clear D gene. This CDR3 is CASEAPAYEQYF. The CDR3, as DNA: TGTGCCTCTGAAGCGCCCGCCTACGAGCAGTACTTC.